This is a list of T cell receptor beta chains from one sample in a study of post-analysis software for immune sequencing data. TCRdb reprocessed the PCR reads with MiXCR, giving one entry per CDR3 protein. The data hold about 180,000 distinct CDR3 sequences, with about 30% observed a single time. Sequencing was carried out using blood. The source is a girl aged 10 to 17 with multiple sclerosis. Each CDR3 is given with its conserved first and last residue. D genes are given only for firm matches. Size is omitted from some rows. Given values are once, few, many or a class for expanded clones.

TRBJ2-3 | TRBV7-8 | TRBD2 | few | 16 | TGTGCCAGCAGCTTAGGGACTAGCGTTCTCACAGATACGCAGTATTTT | CASSLGTSVLTDTQYF
TRBJ2-3 | TRBV20-1 | NA | few | 14 | TGCAGTGCTAGCTCTAGCAGCGGCACAGATACGCAGTATTTT | CSASSSSGTDTQYF
TRBJ2-1 | TRBV5-1 | NA | many | 15 | TGCGCCAGCAGCGAGACTAGTAGCTCCTACAATGAGCAGTTCTTC | CASSETSSSYNEQFF
TRBJ2-1 | TRBV7-2 | NA | many | 13 | TGTGCCAGCAGCTTGGGCCTCTACAATGAGCAGTTCTTC | CASSLGLYNEQFF
TRBJ1-2 | TRBV28 | NA | NA | 14 | TGTGCCAGCAGTAACTCCGACGGTAACTATGGCTACACCTTC | CASSNSDGNYGYTF
TRBJ2-1 | TRBV5-1 | NA | NA | 14 | TGCGCCACCCAAAAGGGTCCATCCGGGGATGAGCAGTTCTTC | CATQKGPSGDEQFF
TRBJ1-1 | TRBV5-5 | NA | NA | 15 | TGTGCCAGCAGCTTGAGTCCTGGAGGTTGGGCTGAAGCTTTCTTT | CASSLSPGGWAEAFF
TRBJ2-5 | TRBV11-2 | NA | many | 13 | TGTGCCAGCAGCTTAGGCCTAGAAGGAGAGCAGTACTTC | CASSLGLEGEQYF
TRBJ1-2 | TRBV19 | TRBD1 | many | 13 | TGTGCCAGTAGTAAGGACAGGGACTATGGCTACACCTTC | CASSKDRDYGYTF
TRBJ2-7 | TRBV6-6 | NA | many | 13 | TGTGCCAGCATGGTAGGGGTCTCCTACGAGCAGTACTTC | CASMVGVSYEQYF
TRBJ2-1 | TRBV7-9 | TRBD2 | NA | 11 | TGTGCCAGTAGGACTAGTCAACAGCAGTTCTTC | CASRTSQQQFF
TRBJ2-1 | TRBV6-4 | NA | few | 13 | TGTGCCAGCAGGGACGGCCTTTACAATGAGCAGTTCTTC | CASRDGLYNEQFF
TRBJ2-7 | TRBV7-2 | NA | NA | 15 | TGTGCCAGCAGCTTAGCGCTGGGAGGCACCTACGAGCAGTACTTC | CASSLALGGTYEQYF
TRBJ2-7 | TRBV3-1 | NA | NA | 12 | TGTGCCAGCAGCCAGGTCCAGCGCGAGCAGTACTTC | CASSQVQREQYF
TRBJ2-1 | TRBV11-3 | NA | NA | 13 | TGTGCCAGCAGCCCCCGGTCAGGGCTTGAGCAGTTCTTC | CASSPRSGLEQFF
TRBJ2-1 | TRBV12-3/TRBV12-4 | NA | NA | 16 | TGTGCCAGCAGTTCCCCGGGGAGGCCGCCTTTCAATGAGCAGTTCTTC | CASSSPGRPPFNEQFF
TRBJ2-1 | TRBV5-6 | TRBD2 | many | 15 | TGTGCCAGCAGCTTTGGGTCCCTAGCGGGAGATGAGCAGTTCTTC | CASSFGSLAGDEQFF
TRBJ2-1 | TRBV5-1 | TRBD2 | many | 16 | TGCGCCAGCAGCTTCGAGGGGACTAGCGGTGGCTATGAGCAGTTCTTC | CASSFEGTSGGYEQFF
TRBJ2-7 | TRBV5-1 | NA | NA | 14 | TGCGCCAGCAGCCCTGGGTCTATTGGCCGCGAGCAGTACTTC | CASSPGSIGREQYF
TRBJ2-7 | TRBV7-9 | NA | few | 14 | TGTGCCAGCAGCTCCCTCCCGGGACCCTACGAGCAGTACTTC | CASSSLPGPYEQYF
TRBJ2-7 | TRBV29-1 | NA | NA | 15 | TGCAGCGTTGACCTAGGGAAGAGCTCCTACAATGAGCAGTACTTC | CSVDLGKSSYNEQYF
TRBJ2-3 | TRBV28 | NA | NA | 14 | TGTGCCAGCACCCCGGACTGGAATACAGATACGCAGTATTTT | CASTPDWNTDTQYF
TRBJ2-7 | TRBV6-2/TRBV6-3 | NA | few | 17 | TGTGCCAGCAGTTCCTCCCAGGGGACCTATAACTCCTACGAGCAGTACTTC | CASSSSQGTYNSYEQYF
TRBJ1-1 | TRBV6-6 | NA | NA | 15 | TGTGTCAGCAGTCAACAGGGCGGGGGGAACACTGAAGCTTTCTTT | CVSSQQGGGNTEAFF
TRBJ2-1 | TRBV7-6 | TRBD2 | many | 16 | TGTGCCAGCAGCCCACAAGCGGGAGCAGGCTACAATGAGCAGTTCTTC | CASSPQAGAGYNEQFF
TRBJ1-1 | TRBV7-2 | NA | many | 14 | TGTGCCAGCAGCTGGGGTAGGGGGAACACTGAAGCTTTCTTT | CASSWGRGNTEAFF
TRBJ2-2 | TRBV9 | NA | NA | 12 | TGTGCCAGCAGACAGGGTACCGGGGAGCTGTTTTTT | CASRQGTGELFF
TRBJ1-6 | TRBV7-3 | TRBD1 | many | 15 | TGTGCCAGCAGCTTGCTAGGACAGGGGAATTCACCCCTCCACTTT | CASSLLGQGNSPLHF
TRBJ1-1 | TRBV14 | TRBD1 | few | 14 | TGTGCCAGCAGCCAAGAAGTTGGGACAGGGGGAGCTTTCTTT | CASSQEVGTGGAFF
TRBJ1-2 | TRBV7-9 | TRBD1 | many | 14 | TGTGCCAGCAGCTCGGGACAGGGCGAGGATGGCTACACCTTC | CASSSGQGEDGYTF
TRBJ2-2 | TRBV29-1 | NA | few | 14 | TGCAGCGTTGAGGGACTTCGGGACACCGGGGAGCTGTTTTTT | CSVEGLRDTGELFF
TRBJ2-5 | TRBV7-9 | NA | few | 12 | TGTGCATGGACGGTCAACAAAGGGACCCAGTACTTC | CAWTVNKGTQYF
TRBJ2-3 | TRBV6-6 | TRBD2 | NA | 17 | TGTGCCAGCAGTTCGATTTCAGCGGGAGCTGCGACAGATACGCAGTATTTT | CASSSISAGAATDTQYF
TRBJ2-3 | TRBV12-3/TRBV12-4 | TRBD2 | NA | 14 | TGTGCCAGCAGTTTGACTAGCGGCGCAGATGTGCAGTATTTT | CASSLTSGADVQYF
TRBJ1-1 | TRBV11-2 | NA | NA | 15 | TGTGCCAGCAGCTTATTTACGCTCGGGGGCACTGAAGCTTTCTTT | CASSLFTLGGTEAFF
TRBJ1-5 | TRBV6-1 | NA | few | 12 | TGTGCCAGCCGGTTGGGGAATCAGCCCCAGCATTTT | CASRLGNQPQHF
TRBJ2-1 | TRBV28 | TRBD2 | many | 21 | TGTGCCAGCAGTCCCTCCCGTATTAGCGGGAGGGCACAGAGCTCCTACAATGAGCAGTTCTTC | CASSPSRISGRAQSSYNEQFF
TRBJ1-2 | TRBV9 | NA | NA | 15 | TGTGCCAGCAGTAAGACCCGTTCCACAAACTATGGCTACACCTTC | CASSKTRSTNYGYTF
TRBJ2-4 | TRBV2 | NA | NA | 11 | TGTGCCAGCAGTGAAGGGAACATTCAGTACTTC | CASSEGNIQYF
TRBJ1-1 | TRBV5-4 | NA | NA | 13 | TGTGCCAGCAGCTTTGACAGGTACACTGAAGCTTTCTTT | CASSFDRYTEAFF
TRBJ2-3 | TRBV24-1 | NA | many | 12 | TGTGCCACCAGTGATCGGGGAGATACGCAGTATTTT | CATSDRGDTQYF
TRBJ1-3 | TRBV29-1 | NA | NA | 14 | TGCAGCGTTGGGGTGTTGGGATCTGGAAACACCATATATTTT | CSVGVLGSGNTIYF
TRBJ2-7 | TRBV15 | NA | many | 15 | TGTGCCACCAGAGGGGGGCTAGCGGACTTCTACGAGCAGTACTTC | CATRGGLADFYEQYF
TRBJ2-3 | TRBV7-2 | NA | NA | 15 | TGTGCCAGCAGCTTAGTTGGGCACAACACAGATACGCAGTATTTT | CASSLVGHNTDTQYF
TRBJ2-1 | TRBV28 | TRBD2 | NA | 18 | TGTGCCAGCAGCTCTCTGACATTAGCGGGAGGTAAGGACAATGAGCAGTTCTTC | CASSSLTLAGGKDNEQFF
TRBJ2-7 | TRBV5-1 | NA | NA | 16 | TGCGCCAGCAGCCAGGGGACTTCCAGCTCCTACAATGAGCAGTACTTC | CASSQGTSSSYNEQYF
TRBJ2-2 | TRBV7-8 | NA | NA | 17 | TGTGCCAGCAGCTCCCCCATGTGGCGGCCGAACACCGGGGAGCTGTTTTTT | CASSSPMWRPNTGELFF
TRBJ2-5 | TRBV6-6 | NA | many | 13 | TGTGCCAGCAGTTACGGACGGGGAGAGACCCAGTACTTC | CASSYGRGETQYF
TRBJ2-3 | TRBV5-1 | TRBD2 | many | 16 | TGCGCCAGCAGCTTCCCACTAGCGGGGGGCACAGATACGCAGTATTTT | CASSFPLAGGTDTQYF
TRBJ1-2 | TRBV5-1 | TRBD1 | few | 15 | TGCGCCAGCAGCTTGGACGGGCAGGGGGCAGAAGGCTACACCTTC | CASSLDGQGAEGYTF
TRBJ1-2 | TRBV5-1 | NA | few | 12 | TGCGCCAGCAGCTTGAAGGACTATGGCTACACCTTC | CASSLKDYGYTF
TRBJ2-1 | TRBV28 | NA | NA | 14 | TGTGCCAGCAGTTGGGGCTTTCGAGGACACGGGCAGTTCTTC | CASSWGFRGHGQFF
TRBJ1-2 | TRBV27 | NA | few | 12 | TGTGCCAGCAGAATAAATAGCGGGGGCTACACCTTC | CASRINSGGYTF
TRBJ2-3 | TRBV20-1 | TRBD2 | few | 14 | TGCAGTGCTTTCAGCGGGAGAGCCACAGATACGCAGTATTTT | CSAFSGRATDTQYF
TRBJ1-2 | TRBV7-9 | TRBD1 | many | 14 | TGTGCCAGCAGCTCACAGGGGTTTGGGTATGGCTACACCTTC | CASSSQGFGYGYTF